This T cell receptor beta chain was captured by sequencing in a study of blood T cell repertoires in COVID-19. This clone was counted once. Profiling relied on immunoSEQ multiplex PCR, and the TCRdb table lists in-frame clones only, not all of them. The data contain around 480,000 clones, 70% to 90% of them singletons. Sequencing input: peripheral blood. The receptor was derived from a woman aged 45 to 65 with COVID-19, enrolled during active disease.

This CDR3 reads CASSKIRRQGSSGNTIYF. CDR3 DNA: TGTGCCAGCAGCAAAATAAGACGGCAGGGTAGCTCGGGAAACACCATATATTTT. The chain has TRBV21-1 and TRBJ1-3; the D segment call TRBD1 is taken from the table without a DNA check. TRBV21-1 is an annotated pseudogene. This CDR3 is built from 18 residues.